Sequencing of this T cell receptor (beta chain) was carried out in a study of OX40 agonist ivuxolimab in advanced cancers. Sequenced by immunoSEQ multiplex PCR; TCRdb stores in-frame clones only, minus some. The sample yields around 55,000 clones, 77% seen once. J lost 0 bases, V lost 4 bases, and 10 bases had no gene match. CDR1 is SGHTS and CDR2 is YDEGEE in the germline V gene. The CDR3 has 17 amino acids. This receptor was taken from an adult with an advanced solid tumor such as melanoma, head and neck, liver or kidney cancer. The specimen was CD4+ or CD8+ T cells sorted from blood, collected in a trial of the OX40 agonist ivuxolimab. This chain joins TRBV5-8 and TRBJ1-5, with 7 positions matching TRBD1. CDR3 bases: TGTGCCAGCAGCCACCCGCGGGACAGATATAGCAATCAGCCCCAGCATTTT. Encoded protein: CASSHPRDRYSNQPQHF. The entire variable domain, with the rest obtained from reference TRBV5-8 and TRBJ1-5, is as follows: EAGVTQSPTHLIKTRGQQATLRCSPISGHTSVYWYQQALGLGLQFLLWYDEGEERNRGNFPPRFSGRQFPNYSSELNVNALELEDSALYLCASSHPRDRYSNQPQHFGDGTRLSIL.